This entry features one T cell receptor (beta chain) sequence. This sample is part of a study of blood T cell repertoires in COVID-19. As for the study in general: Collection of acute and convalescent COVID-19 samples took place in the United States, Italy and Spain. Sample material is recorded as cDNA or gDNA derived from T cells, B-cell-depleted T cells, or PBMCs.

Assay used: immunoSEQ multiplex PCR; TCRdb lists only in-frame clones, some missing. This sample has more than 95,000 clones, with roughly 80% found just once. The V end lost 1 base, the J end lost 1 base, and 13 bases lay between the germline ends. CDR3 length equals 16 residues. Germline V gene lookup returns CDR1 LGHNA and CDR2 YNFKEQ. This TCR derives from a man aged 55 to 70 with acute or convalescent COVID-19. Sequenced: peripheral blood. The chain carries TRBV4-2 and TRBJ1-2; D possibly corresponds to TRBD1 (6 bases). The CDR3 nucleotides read TGTGCCAGCAGCCAAGGGGGACACTCTAATAACTATGGCTACACCTTC. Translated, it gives CASSQGGHSNNYGYTF.